This is a list of T cell receptor beta chains from one sample in a study of blood T cell repertoires in COVID-19. Some clones are missing from TCRdb's copy, which holds only in-frame ones; the method was immunoSEQ multiplex PCR. The data show 200,000 to 250,000 clones, 65% to 85% seen once. What was sequenced was peripheral blood. These receptors were taken from a woman aged 25 to 45 with COVID-19, enrolled during active disease. The CDR3 runs from the conserved cysteine through the conserved F or W. D genes are given only for firm matches. Rows may omit the clone size; those that give it use once, few, many or a size class.

TRBJ1-1	-	-	TRBV7-9	TGTGCCAGCAGCCAGACAGGGAACACTGAAGCTTTCTTT	CASSQTGNTEAFF
TRBJ2-3	TRBD1	-	TRBV2	TGTGCCACCCCTGGGACAGCCTACACAGATACGCAGTATTTT	CATPGTAYTDTQYF
TRBJ1-2	-	-	TRBV10-2	TGCGCCAGCAGCCCGACGGGAGAGGCTAACTATGGCTACACCTTC	CASSPTGEANYGYTF
TRBJ2-7	-	-	TRBV6-2/TRBV6-3	TGTGCCAGCAGTACAGGGTTCGACGAGCAGTACTTC	CASSTGFDEQYF
TRBJ2-6	-	-	TRBV4-3	TGCGCCAGCAGCCAAGATCTGACTTCTGGGGCCAACGTCCTGACTTTC	CASSQDLTSGANVLTF
TRBJ1-2	-	-	TRBV21-1	TGTGCCAGCAGCAAAGACAGGACGACTAACTATGGCTACACCTTC	CASSKDRTTNYGYTF
TRBJ1-6	-	-	TRBV10-3	TGTGCCATCAGCTCTGTAGGGGTGGCGGATTCACCCCTCCACTTT	CAISSVGVADSPLHF
TRBJ2-7	TRBD2	-	TRBV19	TGTGCCAGTAGTATAGATCGGGAGCGGGACTCCTACGAGCAGTACTTC	CASSIDRERDSYEQYF
TRBJ2-3	TRBD2	-	TRBV5-6	TGTGCCAGCAGCACGCCTAGCGGGGTTTATACGCAGTATTTT	CASSTPSGVYTQYF
TRBJ2-5	TRBD2	-	TRBV5-1	TGCGCCAGCAGCTTCTACGGGGGGGCCGAAGAGACCCAGTACTTC	CASSFYGGAEETQYF
TRBJ1-1	-	-	TRBV19	TGTGCCAGTATGGGGCCGTTCGTGAACACTGAAGCTTTCTTT	CASMGPFVNTEAFF
TRBJ1-1	-	few	TRBV5-6	TGTGCCAGCAGCCTAAAAGGGGCTAAAGCTTTCTTT	CASSLKGAKAFF
TRBJ1-5	-	few	TRBV6-5	TGTGCCAGCAGTTCTATCAATCAGCCCCAGCATTTT	CASSSINQPQHF
TRBJ2-3	-	few	TRBV6-5	TGTGCCAGCAGTTACCCCGGCACAGATACGCAGTATTTT	CASSYPGTDTQYF
TRBJ1-1	-	-	TRBV28	TGTGCCAGCAGTCCCTCCAGGGGACGGCCTGAAGCTTTCTTT	CASSPSRGRPEAFF
TRBJ2-3	-	-	TRBV6-6	TGTGCCAGCAGCCTCGGGGGTCCAGGGACAGATACGCAGTATTTT	CASSLGGPGTDTQYF
TRBJ1-1	-	-	TRBV11-2	TGTGCCAGCAGCTCCCCCCGAGGGACTGAAGCTTTCTTT	CASSSPRGTEAFF
TRBJ2-1	-	-	TRBV6-5	TGTGCCAGCAGTAGATCCGGGACTCCCTACAATGAGCAGTTCTTC	CASSRSGTPYNEQFF
TRBJ1-5	TRBD1	once	TRBV3-1/TRBV3-2	TGTGCCAGCAGCCCTGAGGGTAGGGGGCATTTCAATCAGCCCCAGCATTTT	CASSPEGRGHFNQPQHF
TRBJ2-7	TRBD2	-	TRBV30	TGTGCCTGGAGTGTACGGCCTAGCGGGTCCCGATCCTACGAGCAGTACTTC	CAWSVRPSGSRSYEQYF
TRBJ1-6	-	-	TRBV3-1/TRBV3-2	TGTGCCAGCAGCCAGGCCTCGAACTCCTATAATTCACCCCTCCACTTT	CASSQASNSYNSPLHF
TRBJ2-1	TRBD2	-	TRBV5-1	TGCGCCAGCAGACCCGGACTAGCGGGGGAAGGTGAGCAGTTCTTC	CASRPGLAGEGEQFF
TRBJ2-5	TRBD2	-	TRBV11-1	TGTGCCAGCAGCTTTATAGCGGGAGGAGAAGAGACCCAGTACTTC	CASSFIAGGEETQYF
TRBJ2-3	-	-	TRBV15	TGTGCCACCAGCAGCCCCCCGACAGATACGCAGTATTTT	CATSSPPTDTQYF
TRBJ2-7	TRBD1	-	TRBV6-2/TRBV6-3	TGTGCCAGCAGTCCAAACAGGGGTTCAAGCTCCTACGAGCAGTACTTC	CASSPNRGSSSYEQYF
TRBJ1-6	-	-	TRBV7-9	TGTGCCAGCAGCTCTCAGGATTCACCCCTCCACTTT	CASSSQDSPLHF
TRBJ1-1	-	-	TRBV5-4	TGTGCCAGCAGCCCCGGTAGGGGAGGACTAATAGTAAACACTGAAGCTTTCTTT	CASSPGRGGLIVNTEAFF
TRBJ1-6	-	once	TRBV7-8	TGTGCCAGCAGCACTGCGGTCGACTCCTATAATTCACCCCTCCACTTT	CASSTAVDSYNSPLHF
TRBJ2-7	-	once	TRBV29-1	TGCAGCCCGAGGGGGTACGAGCAGTACTTC	CSPRGYEQYF
TRBJ1-4	TRBD1	-	TRBV6-4	TGTGCCAGCACACCGGGACAGGGGTATGAAAAACTGTTTTTT	CASTPGQGYEKLFF
TRBJ1-1	-	few	TRBV2	TGTGCCAGCAGTGCAGGTACGAACACTGAAGCTTTCTTT	CASSAGTNTEAFF
TRBJ2-7	TRBD2	once	TRBV28	TGTGCCAGCAGTCAAGGGACTAGCGGGAGCTACGAGCAGTACTTC	CASSQGTSGSYEQYF
TRBJ2-2	-	-	TRBV7-9	TGTGCCAGCAGCTTTCCCCTCGACAGACCGAACACCGGGGAGCTGTTTTTT	CASSFPLDRPNTGELFF
TRBJ2-1	-	-	TRBV10-3	TGTGCCATCAGTGAGTTCTCGGCGGGAAACAATGAGCAGTTCTTC	CAISEFSAGNNEQFF
TRBJ2-4	-	-	TRBV3-1/TRBV3-2	TGTGCCAGCAGCAGCGACTCCGCAAAAGGCAAAAACATTCAGTACTTC	CASSSDSAKGKNIQYF
TRBJ2-2	TRBD2	-	TRBV10-3	TGTGCCATCAGTGCCCCGGGGGGGACCGGGGAGCTGTTTTTT	CAISAPGGTGELFF
TRBJ2-3	TRBD2	once	TRBV27	TGTGCCAGCAGTTTCACCGGACTAGCGGGGACTAGGACAGATACGCAGTATTTT	CASSFTGLAGTRTDTQYF
TRBJ1-1	-	-	TRBV7-6	TGTGCCAGCAGCTTACACAGTCGATATGAAGCTTTCTTT	CASSLHSRYEAFF
TRBJ2-6	-	-	TRBV20-1	TGCAGTGCTAGTGACAAATCTGGGGCCAACGTCCTGACTTTC	CSASDKSGANVLTF